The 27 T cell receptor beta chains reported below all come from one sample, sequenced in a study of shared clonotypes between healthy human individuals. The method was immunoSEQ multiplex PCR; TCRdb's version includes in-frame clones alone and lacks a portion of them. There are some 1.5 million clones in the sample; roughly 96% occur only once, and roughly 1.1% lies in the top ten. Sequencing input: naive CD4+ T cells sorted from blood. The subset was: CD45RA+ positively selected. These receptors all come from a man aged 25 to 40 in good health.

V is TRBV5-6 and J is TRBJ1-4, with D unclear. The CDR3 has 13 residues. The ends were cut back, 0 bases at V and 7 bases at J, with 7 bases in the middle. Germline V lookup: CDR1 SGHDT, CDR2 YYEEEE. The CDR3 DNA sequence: TGTGCCAGCAGCTTGGATTGGGGTGAAAAACTGTTTTTT. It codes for CASSLDWGEKLFF. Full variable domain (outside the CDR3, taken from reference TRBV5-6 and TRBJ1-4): DAGVTQSPTHLIKTRGQQVTLRCSPKSGHDTVSWYQQALGQGPQFIFQYYEEEERQRGNFPDRFSGHQFPNYSSELNVNALLLGDSALYLCASSLDWGEKLFFGSGTQLSVL.

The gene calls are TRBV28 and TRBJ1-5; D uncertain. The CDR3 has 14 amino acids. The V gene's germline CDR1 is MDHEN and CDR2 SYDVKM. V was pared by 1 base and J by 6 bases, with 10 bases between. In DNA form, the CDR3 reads TGTGCCAGCAGTTTATTAGGGCGTGGTCAGCCCCAGCATTTT. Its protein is CASSLLGRGQPQHF. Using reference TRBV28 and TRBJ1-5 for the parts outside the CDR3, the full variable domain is DVKVTQSSRYLVKRTGEKVFLECVQDMDHENMFWYRQDPGLGLRLIYFSYDVKMKEKGDIPEGYSVSREKKERFSLILESASTNQTSMYLCASSLLGRGQPQHFGDGTRLSIL.

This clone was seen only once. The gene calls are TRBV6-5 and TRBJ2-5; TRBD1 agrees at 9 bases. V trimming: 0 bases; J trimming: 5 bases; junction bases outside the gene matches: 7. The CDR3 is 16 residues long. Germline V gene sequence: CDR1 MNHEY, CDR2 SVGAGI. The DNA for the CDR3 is TGTGCCAGCAGTTACTCTTACAGGGGGCTTATGGAGACCCAGTACTTC. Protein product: CASSYSYRGLMETQYF.

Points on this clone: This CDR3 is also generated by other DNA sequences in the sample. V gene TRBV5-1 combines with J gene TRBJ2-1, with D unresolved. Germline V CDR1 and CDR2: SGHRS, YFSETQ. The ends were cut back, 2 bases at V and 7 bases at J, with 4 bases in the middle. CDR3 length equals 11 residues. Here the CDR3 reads CASSFSNEQFF. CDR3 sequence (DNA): TGCGCCAGCAGCTTCAGTAATGAGCAGTTCTTC.

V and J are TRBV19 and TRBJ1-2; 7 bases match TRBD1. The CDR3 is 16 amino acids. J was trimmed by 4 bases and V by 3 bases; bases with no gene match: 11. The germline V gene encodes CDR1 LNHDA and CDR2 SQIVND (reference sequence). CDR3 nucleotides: TGTGCCAGTAGTATCTTCCAGGGGGAGGATTCCTATGGCTACACCTTC. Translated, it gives CASSIFQGEDSYGYTF.

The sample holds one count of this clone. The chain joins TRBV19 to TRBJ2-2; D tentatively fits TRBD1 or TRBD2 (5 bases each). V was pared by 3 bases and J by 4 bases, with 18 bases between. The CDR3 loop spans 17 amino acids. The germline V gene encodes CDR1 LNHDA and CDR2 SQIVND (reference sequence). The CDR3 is CASSIIGAGPLTGELFF. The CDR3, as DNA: TGTGCCAGTAGTATTATCGGGGCGGGCCCCCTCACCGGGGAGCTGTTTTTT.

The CDR3 spells CASSLAGQGTNEKLFF. CDR3 sequence (DNA): TGCGCCAGCAGCTTGGCTGGACAGGGCACTAATGAAAAACTGTTTTTT. The chain recombines TRBV5-1 with TRBJ1-4, with 8 bases aligning to TRBD1. This CDR3 has 16 amino acids. The germline V gene has CDR1 SGHRS and CDR2 YFSETQ. The V segment lost 0 bases and the J segment 2 bases; nucleotides outside the gene matches: 3. The whole variable domain, filled in from reference TRBV5-1 and TRBJ1-4, reads KAGVTQTPRYLIKTRGQQVTLSCSPISGHRSVSWYQQTPGQGLQFLFEYFSETQRNKGNFPGRFSGRQFSNSRSEMNVSTLELGDSALYLCASSLAGQGTNEKLFFGSGTQLSVL.

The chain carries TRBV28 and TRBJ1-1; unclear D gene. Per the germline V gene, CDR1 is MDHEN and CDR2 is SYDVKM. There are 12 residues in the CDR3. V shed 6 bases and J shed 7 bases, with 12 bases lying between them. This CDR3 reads CASSPSGIEAFF. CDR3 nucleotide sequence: TGTGCCAGCAGCCCCTCGGGGATTGAAGCTTTCTTT.

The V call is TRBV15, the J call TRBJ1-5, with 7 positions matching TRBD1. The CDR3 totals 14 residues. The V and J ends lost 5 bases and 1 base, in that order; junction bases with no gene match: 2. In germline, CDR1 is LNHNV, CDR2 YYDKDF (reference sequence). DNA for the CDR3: TGTGCCACCAGCCCGACAGGGAGCAATCAGCCCCAGCATTTT. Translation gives CATSPTGSNQPQHF.

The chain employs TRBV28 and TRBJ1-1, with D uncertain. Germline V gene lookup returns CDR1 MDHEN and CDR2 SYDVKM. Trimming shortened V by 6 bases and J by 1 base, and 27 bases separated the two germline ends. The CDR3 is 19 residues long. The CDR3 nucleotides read TGTGCCAGCAGCCCTCTGCTAGGCAGACGAACTACTAAGAACACTGAAGCTTTCTTT. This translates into CASSPLLGRRTTKNTEAFF.

CDR3 in DNA: TGTGCCAGCACCCCCCTCTCTCAGACAGGTCGAAGGGGTGTCCATGGCTACACCTTC. Protein product: CASTPLSQTGRRGVHGYTF. The chain recombines TRBV28 with TRBJ1-2; D is perhaps TRBD1 (6 bases). The CDR3 is 19 residues long. Germline V gene sequence: CDR1 MDHEN, CDR2 SYDVKM. The germline V and J ends were trimmed by 7 bases and 6 bases, with 33 bases remaining between them.

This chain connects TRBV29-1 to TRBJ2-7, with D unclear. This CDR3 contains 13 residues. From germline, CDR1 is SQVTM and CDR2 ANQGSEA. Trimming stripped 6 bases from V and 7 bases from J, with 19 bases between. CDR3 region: CSVGHRPLGEQYF. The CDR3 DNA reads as TGCAGCGTGGGCCATCGGCCCCTGGGGGAGCAGTACTTC.

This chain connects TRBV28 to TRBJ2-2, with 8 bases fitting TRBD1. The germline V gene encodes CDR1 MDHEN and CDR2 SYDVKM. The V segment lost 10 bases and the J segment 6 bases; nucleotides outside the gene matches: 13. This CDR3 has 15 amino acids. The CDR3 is CAISTTGVASGELFF. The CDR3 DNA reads TGTGCCATTAGCACGACAGGGGTGGCGTCCGGGGAGCTGTTTTTT.

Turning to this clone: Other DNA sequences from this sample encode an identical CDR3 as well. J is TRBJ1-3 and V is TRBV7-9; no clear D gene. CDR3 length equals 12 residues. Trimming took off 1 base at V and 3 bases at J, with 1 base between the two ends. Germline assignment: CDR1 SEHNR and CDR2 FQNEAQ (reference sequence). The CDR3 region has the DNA TGTGCCAGCAGCTTAGTTGGAAACACCATATATTTT. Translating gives CASSLVGNTIYF.

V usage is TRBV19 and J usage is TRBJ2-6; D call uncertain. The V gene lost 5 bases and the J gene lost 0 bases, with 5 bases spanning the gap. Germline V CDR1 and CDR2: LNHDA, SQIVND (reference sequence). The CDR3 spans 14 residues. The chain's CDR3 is CASSSDSGANVLTF. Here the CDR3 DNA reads TGTGCCAGTAGTTCGGACTCTGGGGCCAACGTCCTGACTTTC.

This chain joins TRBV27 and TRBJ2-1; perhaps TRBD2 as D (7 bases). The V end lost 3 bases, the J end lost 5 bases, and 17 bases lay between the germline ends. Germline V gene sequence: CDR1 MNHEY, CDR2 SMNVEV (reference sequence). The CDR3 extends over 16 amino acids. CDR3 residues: CASSFARGAIDNEQFF. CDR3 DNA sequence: TGTGCCAGCAGTTTCGCTCGGGGGGCGATTGACAATGAGCAGTTCTTC.

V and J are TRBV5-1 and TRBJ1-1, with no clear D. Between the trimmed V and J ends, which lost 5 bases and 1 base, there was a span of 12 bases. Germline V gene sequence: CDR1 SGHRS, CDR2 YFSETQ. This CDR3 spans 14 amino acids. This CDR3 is CASREQSTNTEAFF. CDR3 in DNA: TGCGCCAGCAGAGAACAGTCTACGAACACTGAAGCTTTCTTT.

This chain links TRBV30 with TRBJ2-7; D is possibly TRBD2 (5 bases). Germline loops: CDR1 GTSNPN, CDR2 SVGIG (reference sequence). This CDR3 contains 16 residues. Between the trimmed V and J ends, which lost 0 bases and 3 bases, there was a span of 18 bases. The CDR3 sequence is CAWSVLGRRKFYEQYF. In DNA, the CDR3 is TGTGCCTGGAGTGTACTAGGCAGGCGGAAATTCTACGAGCAGTACTTC.

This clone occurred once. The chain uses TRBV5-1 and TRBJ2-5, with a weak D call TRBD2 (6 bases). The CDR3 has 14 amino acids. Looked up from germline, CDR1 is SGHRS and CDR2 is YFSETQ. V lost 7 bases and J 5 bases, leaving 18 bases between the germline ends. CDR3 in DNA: TGCGCCAGCCGGCCTGAGGCGGGACGGGAGACCCAGTACTTC. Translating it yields CASRPEAGRETQYF.

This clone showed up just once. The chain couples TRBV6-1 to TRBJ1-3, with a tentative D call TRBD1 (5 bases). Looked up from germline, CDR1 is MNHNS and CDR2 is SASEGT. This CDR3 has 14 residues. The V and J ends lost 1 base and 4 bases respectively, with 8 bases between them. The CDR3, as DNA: TGTGCCAGCAGTGAAGTCAGGGAAGGAAACACCATATATTTT. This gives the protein CASSEVREGNTIYF.

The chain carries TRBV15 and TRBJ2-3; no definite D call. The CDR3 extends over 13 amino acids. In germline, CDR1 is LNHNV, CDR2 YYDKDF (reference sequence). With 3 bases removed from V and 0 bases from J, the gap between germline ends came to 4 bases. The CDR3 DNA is TGTGCCACCAGCAGCGGGAGCACAGATACGCAGTATTTT. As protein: CATSSGSTDTQYF.

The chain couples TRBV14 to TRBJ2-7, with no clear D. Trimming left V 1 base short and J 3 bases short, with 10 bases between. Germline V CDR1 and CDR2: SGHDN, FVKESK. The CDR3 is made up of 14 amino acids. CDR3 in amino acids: CASSQGRPFYEQYF. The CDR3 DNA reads TGTGCCAGCAGCCAAGGCCGGCCCTTCTACGAGCAGTACTTC.

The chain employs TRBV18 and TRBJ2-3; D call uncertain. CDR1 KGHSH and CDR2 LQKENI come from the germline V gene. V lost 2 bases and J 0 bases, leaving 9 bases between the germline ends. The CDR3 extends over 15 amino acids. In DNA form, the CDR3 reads TGTGCCAGCTCACCAAAGAGTCCTAGCACAGATACGCAGTATTTT. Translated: CASSPKSPSTDTQYF.

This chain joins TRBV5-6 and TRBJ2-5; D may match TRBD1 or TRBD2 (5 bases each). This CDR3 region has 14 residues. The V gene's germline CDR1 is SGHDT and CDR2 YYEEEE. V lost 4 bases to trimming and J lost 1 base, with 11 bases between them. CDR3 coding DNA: TGTGCCAGCAGCGGGGACGGGTCCCAAGAGACCCAGTACTTC. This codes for CASSGDGSQETQYF.

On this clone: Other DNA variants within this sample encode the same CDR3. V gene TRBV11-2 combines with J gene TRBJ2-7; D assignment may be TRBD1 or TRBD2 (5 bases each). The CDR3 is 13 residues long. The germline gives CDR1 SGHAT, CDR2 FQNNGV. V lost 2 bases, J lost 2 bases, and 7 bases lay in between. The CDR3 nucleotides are TGTGCCAGCAGCTTACCGGGACCCTACGAGCAGTACTTC. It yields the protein CASSLPGPYEQYF.

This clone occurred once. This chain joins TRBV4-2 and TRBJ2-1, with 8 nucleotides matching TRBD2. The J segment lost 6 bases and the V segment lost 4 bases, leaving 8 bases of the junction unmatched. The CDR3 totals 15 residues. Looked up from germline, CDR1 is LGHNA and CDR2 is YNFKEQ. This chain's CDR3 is CASSPGGAGGNEQFF. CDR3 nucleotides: TGTGCCAGCAGCCCCGGAGGTGCGGGGGGCAATGAGCAGTTCTTC.

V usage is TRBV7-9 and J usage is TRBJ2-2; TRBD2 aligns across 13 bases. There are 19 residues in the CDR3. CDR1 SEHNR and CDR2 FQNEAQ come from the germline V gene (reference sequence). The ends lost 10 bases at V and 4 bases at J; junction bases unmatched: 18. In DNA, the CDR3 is TGTGCCACCAGAAGACCGGGGACTAGCGGGACTGTTGGCACCGGGGAGCTGTTTTTT. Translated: CATRRPGTSGTVGTGELFF.